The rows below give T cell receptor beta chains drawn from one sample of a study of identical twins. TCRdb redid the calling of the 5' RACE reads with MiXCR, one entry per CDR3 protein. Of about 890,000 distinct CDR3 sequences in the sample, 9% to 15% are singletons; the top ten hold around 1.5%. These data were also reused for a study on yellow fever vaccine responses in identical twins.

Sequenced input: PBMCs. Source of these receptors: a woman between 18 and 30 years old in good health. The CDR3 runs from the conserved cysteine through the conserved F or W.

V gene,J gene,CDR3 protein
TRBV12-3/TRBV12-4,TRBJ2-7,CASSLSLQFYEQYF
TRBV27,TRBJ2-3,CASSYLGLAGDKGPDTQYF
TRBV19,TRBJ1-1,CASIRDNNTEAFF
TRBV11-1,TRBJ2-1,CASSPRTSGGSSYNEQFF
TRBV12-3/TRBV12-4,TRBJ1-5,CASSFTPHGPQHF
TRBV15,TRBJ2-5,CATSWSLAGGRVVETQYF
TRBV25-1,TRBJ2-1,CASSPAGLAIGEQFF
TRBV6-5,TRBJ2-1,CASSYSNGGAHNEQFF
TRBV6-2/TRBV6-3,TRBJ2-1,CASSYGSSLFANEQFF
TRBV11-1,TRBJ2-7,CASSPGTSHYEQYF
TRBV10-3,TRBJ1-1,CAIRERENTEAFF
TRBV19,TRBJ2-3,CATRAGLPADTQYF
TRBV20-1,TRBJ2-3,CSARSPAGGAYF
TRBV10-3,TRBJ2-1,CAIGSTGRYNEQFF
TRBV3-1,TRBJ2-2,CASSQDPSEHTGELFF
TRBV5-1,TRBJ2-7,CASSLDSAREQYF
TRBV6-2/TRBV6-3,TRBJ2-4,CASRTGLGQTAKNIQYF
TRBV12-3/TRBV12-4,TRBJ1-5,CASSTEGISNQPQHF
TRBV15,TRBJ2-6,CATSRDDRFPLSGANVLTF
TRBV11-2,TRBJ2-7,CASSLGLARYEQYF
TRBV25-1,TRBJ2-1,CASSDRFWGSDNEQFF
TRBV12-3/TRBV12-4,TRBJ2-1,CASSSPTSGRSAYNEQFF
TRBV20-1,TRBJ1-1,CSANRQATEAFF
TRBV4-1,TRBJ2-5,CASSRTAPSRETQYF
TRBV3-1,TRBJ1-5,CASSQGLRSNQPQHF
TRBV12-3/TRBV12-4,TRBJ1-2,CASSPGGGYGYTF
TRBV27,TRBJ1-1,CASSRQRGTEAFF
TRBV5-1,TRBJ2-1,CASSLGSGAPGEQFF